This TCR beta chain was observed in a study of T cells in Graves' hyperthyroidism and ophthalmopathy. Findings and caveats of the study: Before onset, by a median of approximately 5.9 months, the model predicted ophthalmopathy. Through a model of 13 V-J features, ophthalmopathy was separated from stable hyperthyroidism. Most thyroid clonotypes with frequency above 0.001 were detected in blood.

For this clonotype: The target antigen is unknown.

Patients having uncontrolled infection, another autoimmune disease, pregnancy or lactation were not included. The CDR3 contains 13 residues. The germline CDR1 and CDR2 sequences are SQVTM and ANQGSEA. V dropped 6 bases and J dropped 5 bases, with 16 bases sitting between them. Amplified TCR beta CDR3 regions derived from RNA transcripts. First-round RT-PCR targeting the TCR CDR3 was performed with the HTBI primer set. TCRdb processed the multiplex PCR reads anew with MiXCR; each CDR3 protein has one entry. The sample includes roughly 500,000 distinct CDR3 sequences, 46% of them seen just once. Sequenced input: peripheral blood or thyroid tissue (not recorded which). The chain uses TRBV29-1 and TRBJ2-5; D is possibly TRBD2 (7 bases). The clonotype was recovered from an adult woman with Graves' disease, either hyperthyroidism or ophthalmopathy (not recorded which). The DNA of the CDR3 is TGCAGCGTCCGGGGGCGGGGGAGGGAGACCCAGTACTTC. Residues: CSVRGRGRETQYF.